The 30 T cell receptor beta chains below come from one sample, sequenced in a study of early T cells in non-severe SARS-CoV-2 infection. MiXCR, applied by TCRdb to the 5' RACE reads, yields one record per CDR3 protein. This table holds 80,000 to 95,000 distinct CDR3 sequences, 14% found once. Input material: whole blood. Receptor source: an adult who was a healthcare worker with PCR-confirmed SARS-CoV-2 infection or an uninfected control (not recorded which).

The CDR3 sequence is CASSLPGSYNSPLHF. DNA of the CDR3: TGTGCCAGCAGCTTACCGGGAAGCTATAATTCACCCCTCCACTTT. The rearrangement joins TRBV7-9 to TRBJ1-6; no clear D gene. Germline V gene data show CDR1 as SEHNR and CDR2 as FQNEAQ (reference sequence). The CDR3 has 15 amino acids. The V and J ends lost 2 bases and 3 bases respectively, with 8 bases between them.

The chain is built from TRBV10-3 and TRBJ2-5, with D possibly matching TRBD2 (6 bases). Trimming left V 6 bases short and J 0 bases short, with 11 bases between. CDR1 and CDR2 from the germline V gene are ENHRY and SYGVKD. This CDR3 is built from 14 residues. This chain's CDR3 is CAIRNERDQETQYF. CDR3 in DNA: TGTGCCATCAGGAACGAGCGGGACCAAGAGACCCAGTACTTC.

This clonotype has more than one count but fewer than ten. The CDR3 loop reads CASSLAGYNEKLFF. CDR3 bases: TGTGCCAGCAGCTTAGCGGGTTATAATGAAAAACTGTTTTTT. The chain uses TRBV7-9 and TRBJ1-4, with no clear D. This CDR3 has 14 amino acids. Trimming removed 0 bases from V and 4 bases from J, with 6 bases in between. Germline CDR1 and CDR2: SEHNR and FQNEAQ (reference sequence).

This clonotype occurred a few times. The chain has TRBV6-5 and TRBJ1-4, with a weak D call TRBD1 (6 bases). This CDR3 is built from 16 residues. V dropped 5 bases and J dropped 7 bases, with 20 bases sitting between them. CDR1 and CDR2 (germline): MNHEY, SVGAGI. CDR3 DNA: TGTGCCAGCAGTCCACGAGCCAGAGGGGGAGGTGAAAAACTGTTTTTT. It encodes CASSPRARGGGEKLFF.

This clonotype has only a few counts. This chain links TRBV28 with TRBJ1-2, with D uncertain. The CDR3 is 13 amino acids. Germline V gene sequence: CDR1 MDHEN, CDR2 SYDVKM. Trimming left V 6 bases short and J 4 bases short, with 12 bases between. Here the CDR3 reads CASRPRRTYGYTF. The CDR3 nucleotides read TGTGCCAGCAGACCTAGACGGACCTATGGCTACACCTTC.

The gene calls are TRBV11-2 and TRBJ1-1; D is unresolved. V lost 3 bases and J lost 3, with 8 bases in between. The germline CDR1 and CDR2 sequences are SGHAT and FQNNGV. This CDR3 is 13 amino acids long. The CDR3: CASSFKGYTEAFF. The CDR3 DNA reads as TGTGCCAGCAGCTTTAAAGGCTACACTGAAGCTTTCTTT.

The chain combines TRBV3-1 with TRBJ1-1; D ambiguous. The CDR3 has 13 residues. Germline V gene data show CDR1 as LGHDT and CDR2 as YNNKEL (reference sequence). V lost 6 bases, J lost 0 bases, and 8 bases lay in between. The CDR3 DNA reads as TGTGCCAGCAGTGCCTTCATGAACACTGAAGCTTTCTTT. This encodes CASSAFMNTEAFF.

This clonotype came up a few times. This chain joins TRBV29-1 and TRBJ1-2; the D is unclear. The germline CDR1 and CDR2 sequences are SQVTM and ANQGSEA. The CDR3 contains 14 residues. The V end lost 4 bases, the J end lost 1 base, and 13 bases lay between the germline ends. This CDR3 is CSVVVAGLNYGYTF. The CDR3 DNA follows: TGCAGCGTTGTTGTGGCAGGACTTAACTATGGCTACACCTTC.

This clonotype was seen only a few times. The chain recombines TRBV4-1 with TRBJ1-1, with 8 bases identical to TRBD1. CDR3 length: 15 amino acids. Germline V gene lookup returns CDR1 MGHRA and CDR2 YSYEKL. Trimming removed 7 bases from V and 4 bases from J; junction bases left unmatched: 11. In DNA form, the CDR3 reads TGCGCCAGCAACCGGGGGCAGGGGGCGGGCACTGAAGCTTTCTTT. It specifies CASNRGQGAGTEAFF.

V and J are TRBV9 and TRBJ2-1, with TRBD2 identical over 14 bases. Losses at the gene ends were 3 bases for V and 4 bases for J; bases not matched to a gene: 0. The CDR3 runs to 15 residues. Germline CDR1 SGDLS, CDR2 YYNGEE. Written as DNA, the CDR3 is TGTGCCAGCAGCGGGACTAGCGGGGGGTACAATGAGCAGTTCTTC. It translates to CASSGTSGGYNEQFF.

This clonotype showed up just a few times. The gene calls are TRBV5-6 and TRBJ1-1; D is undetermined. This CDR3 comprises 14 residues. Germline loops: CDR1 SGHDT, CDR2 YYEEEE. V dropped 1 base and J dropped 2 bases, with 9 bases sitting between them. CDR3 bases: TGTGCCAGCAGCTTGTGGCAGACCAACACTGAAGCTTTCTTT. Its protein is CASSLWQTNTEAFF.

The gene calls are TRBV6-2 or TRBV6-3 and TRBJ1-1, with D uncertain. Germline CDR1 reads MNHEY; CDR2 reads SVGEGT. This CDR3 has 11 amino acids. Trimming cost V 11 bases and J 3 bases, with 10 bases left between them. The CDR3 loop reads CAGERDTEAFF. As DNA, the CDR3 is TGTGCCGGTGAGCGGGACACTGAAGCTTTCTTT.

The chain uses TRBV3-1 and TRBJ2-7; the D is unclear. The germline CDR1 and CDR2 sequences are LGHDT and YNNKEL (reference sequence). The CDR3 loop spans 13 amino acids. With 4 bases removed from V and 5 bases from J, the gap between germline ends came to 12 bases. CDR3 coding DNA: TGTGCCAGCAGCCTCCGCATATCCCACGAGCAGTACTTC. It translates to CASSLRISHEQYF.

The J gene is TRBJ2-2, the V gene TRBV4-2; maybe TRBD1 (6 bases). V shed 4 bases and J shed 7 bases, with 13 bases lying between them. Germline CDR1 LGHNA, CDR2 YNFKEQ. This CDR3 spans 14 amino acids. The CDR3 DNA reads TGTGCCAGCAGCCCCACGGGACACCTCGGGGAGCTGTTTTTT. Amino acid sequence: CASSPTGHLGELFF.

This clonotype has just a few counts. The chain recombines TRBV28 with TRBJ2-3; the match to TRBD2 covers 9 bases. Germline trimming cut 3 bases from V and 3 bases from J; bases unmatched to any gene: 4. CDR3 length: 15 residues. CDR1 is MDHEN, CDR2 SYDVKM, per germline. The CDR3 bases are TGTGCCAGCAGTTTGGCGGGGGGGCCAACAGATACGCAGTATTTT. Encoded protein: CASSLAGGPTDTQYF.

The chain employs TRBV7-9 and TRBJ1-1; a possible D gene is TRBD1 (6 bases). Germline lookup yields CDR1 SEHNR and CDR2 FQNEAQ (reference sequence). Trimming shortened V by 5 bases and J by 8 bases, and 15 bases separated the two germline ends. The CDR3 totals 13 residues. The CDR3 loop reads CASSPEGGKEAFF. The CDR3 DNA reads TGTGCCAGCAGCCCTGAAGGGGGGAAGGAAGCTTTCTTT.

This clonotype is judged medium-sized (0.01 to 0.1%). This chain joins TRBV7-2 and TRBJ2-1, with 13 bases lining up with TRBD2. The CDR3 extends over 14 amino acids. Germline V gene data show CDR1 as SGHTA and CDR2 as FQGNSA. The junction had 10 bases not matched to a gene; V was cut back by 5 bases and J by 15 bases. CDR3 nucleotide sequence: TGTGCCAGCAGCCCGACTAGCGGGGGGCCCTTCGTGTTCTTC. Amino acids: CASSPTSGGPFVFF.

This clonotype has only a few counts. This chain connects TRBV27 to TRBJ2-5; perhaps D is TRBD1 or TRBD2 (5 bases each). The CDR3 sequence is 15 residues long. Deletions cut 6 bases from V and 1 base from J, with 15 bases between. Germline assignment: CDR1 MNHEY and CDR2 SMNVEV (reference sequence). In nucleotides, the CDR3 is TGTGCCAGCAGGAAACGTACAGGACTCCAAGAGACCCAGTACTTC. Residues: CASRKRTGLQETQYF.

This clonotype showed up many times. This chain uses TRBV29-1 with TRBJ2-2; TRBD1 agrees at 8 bases. The V segment lost 7 bases and the J segment 5 bases; nucleotides outside the gene matches: 6. The germline V gene encodes CDR1 SQVTM and CDR2 ANQGSEA. CDR3 length: 13 residues. In DNA form, the CDR3 reads TGCAGCGCCGCGGGACAGGCTACCGGGGAGCTGTTTTTT. Amino acids: CSAAGQATGELFF.

The rearrangement uses TRBV28 and TRBJ2-3; maybe TRBD1 (6 bases). In germline, CDR1 is MDHEN, CDR2 SYDVKM. V gave up 1 base and J gave up 2 bases, with 10 bases separating them. The length of the CDR3 is 15 residues. In DNA form, the CDR3 reads TGTGCCAGCAGTTTATCAGGGGTCCACACAGATACGCAGTATTTT. This sequence encodes CASSLSGVHTDTQYF. The entire variable domain, with the rest obtained from reference TRBV28 and TRBJ2-3, is as follows: DVKVTQSSRYLVKRTGEKVFLECVQDMDHENMFWYRQDPGLGLRLIYFSYDVKMKEKGDIPEGYSVSREKKERFSLILESASTNQTSMYLCASSLSGVHTDTQYFGPGTRLTVL.

This chain links TRBV7-2 with TRBJ2-3, with D possibly matching TRBD2 (7 bases). The CDR3 spans 16 residues. V lost 2 bases to trimming and J lost 0 bases, with 12 bases between them. Germline CDR1 is SGHTA and CDR2 is FQGNSA. In DNA form, the CDR3 reads TGTGCCAGCAGCTTACCGCGGGGGCCCAGCACAGATACGCAGTATTTT. It specifies CASSLPRGPSTDTQYF. Full variable domain (remainder filled in from reference TRBV7-2 and TRBJ2-3): GAGVSQSPSNKVTEKGKDVELRCDPISGHTALYWYRQSLGQGLEFLIYFQGNSAPDKSGLPSDRFSAERTGGSVSTLTIQRTQQEDSAVYLCASSLPRGPSTDTQYFGPGTRLTVL.

The sample holds a few counts of this clonotype. V usage is TRBV5-1 and J usage is TRBJ2-3, with TRBD2 matching 11 bases. V lost 7 bases to trimming and J lost 7 bases; unmatched junction nucleotides: 5. The CDR3 is made up of 13 amino acids. CDR1 is SGHRS and CDR2 is YFSETQ in the germline V gene. The CDR3 DNA is TGCGCCAGCGGGGGGACTAGCGGCTATACGCAGTATTTT. This encodes CASGGTSGYTQYF.

This clonotype was observed at least ten times. This chain connects TRBV5-1 to TRBJ2-1; TRBD2 matches 9 bases. The CDR3 has 16 residues. V was clipped by 2 bases and J by 10 bases; unmatched bases: 13. Per the germline V gene, CDR1 is SGHRS and CDR2 is YFSETQ. The CDR3 reads CASSFGGTSLRGEQFF. CDR3 in DNA: TGCGCCAGCAGCTTCGGCGGGACTAGCCTTAGGGGGGAGCAGTTCTTC.

The V gene is TRBV7-9, the J gene TRBJ2-7; possible D gene TRBD2, 6 bases. Germline V CDR1 and CDR2: SEHNR, FQNEAQ (reference sequence). The CDR3 length is 17 residues. The ends were cut back, 5 bases at V and 0 bases at J, with 20 bases in the middle. CDR3 DNA sequence: TGTGCCAGCAGCCCTCAACTACCGACTAGTCCCTCCTACGAGCAGTACTTC. Residues: CASSPQLPTSPSYEQYF.

CDR3 in DNA: TGTGCCAGCAGCCCCCCCGATAGCCCCTACGAGCAGTACTTC. It is translated as CASSPPDSPYEQYF. The chain recombines TRBV7-2 with TRBJ2-7, with D uncertain. The CDR3 runs 14 residues. The V gene's germline CDR1 is SGHTA and CDR2 FQGNSA. V was shortened by 5 bases and J by 2 bases, with 13 bases between the two germline ends.

V is TRBV28 and J is TRBJ2-2, with 11 bases lining up with TRBD1. Germline-derived CDR1 and CDR2 are MDHEN and SYDVKM. This CDR3 is built from 16 residues. V lost 4 bases to trimming and J lost 2 bases; unmatched junction nucleotides: 3. CDR3 protein: CASSSGTGGNTGELFF. CDR3 nucleotide sequence: TGTGCCAGCAGTTCAGGGACAGGGGGTAACACCGGGGAGCTGTTTTTT. The whole variable domain, filled in from reference TRBV28 and TRBJ2-2, reads DVKVTQSSRYLVKRTGEKVFLECVQDMDHENMFWYRQDPGLGLRLIYFSYDVKMKEKGDIPEGYSVSREKKERFSLILESASTNQTSMYLCASSSGTGGNTGELFFGEGSRLTVL.

This clonotype has more than one count but fewer than ten. V is TRBV7-2 and J is TRBJ1-1; D uncertain. Germline V gene data show CDR1 as SGHTA and CDR2 as FQGNSA. The V end was cut by 5 bases, the J end by 4 bases, with 8 bases between. CDR3 length: 12 amino acids. The CDR3 sequence is CASSIDVTEAFF. CDR3 sequence (DNA): TGTGCCAGCAGCATCGATGTCACTGAAGCTTTCTTT. Variable domain in full (rest from reference TRBV7-2 and TRBJ1-1): GAGVSQSPSNKVTEKGKDVELRCDPISGHTALYWYRQSLGQGLEFLIYFQGNSAPDKSGLPSDRFSAERTGGSVSTLTIQRTQQEDSAVYLCASSIDVTEAFFGQGTRLTVV.

In its sample, this clonotype was seen a few times. The V call is TRBV19, the J call TRBJ2-3; perhaps D is TRBD1 or TRBD2 (5 bases each). V lost 3 bases and J 2 bases, leaving 15 bases between the germline ends. Germline CDR1 and CDR2: LNHDA and SQIVND (reference sequence). This CDR3 spans 16 amino acids. DNA of the CDR3: TGTGCCAGTAGTATGGGGACCCGACTAAACACAGATACGCAGTATTTT. Protein sequence: CASSMGTRLNTDTQYF.

V gene TRBV5-4 combines with J gene TRBJ1-2; TRBD1 matches at 9 bases. The V gene's germline CDR1 is SGHNT and CDR2 YYREEE (reference sequence). The junction had 11 bases not matched to a gene; V was cut back by 0 bases and J by 8 bases. The CDR3 is made up of 16 amino acids. Written as DNA, the CDR3 is TGTGCCAGCAGCTTGGAGGGCCTACAGGGGGCGAGGGGCTACACCTTC. Amino acids: CASSLEGLQGARGYTF.

A few counts support this clonotype. The rearrangement links TRBV6-6 to TRBJ2-4; no clear D. The CDR3 is made up of 14 amino acids. CDR1 MNHNY and CDR2 SVGAGI come from the germline V gene (reference sequence). V was cut by 6 bases and J by 0 bases, with 9 bases left in between. The CDR3 sequence: CASSPDLAKNIQYF. CDR3 DNA: TGTGCCAGCAGCCCAGATCTAGCCAAAAACATTCAGTACTTC.